Here is one T cell receptor (beta chain) with its context. Its antigen is currently unknown. The entry originates in a study of shared clonotypes between healthy human individuals. Study as a whole: The donor group consisted of a couple of women and a few men, aged 18 to 49. Notes on the study in general: What rarefaction showed was incomplete sorted-subset sequencing despite large depth.

In the authors' workflow: ImmunoSEQ sequences covered only the junction and lacked quality scores; filtering therefore differed. Only in-frame clones appear in the TCRdb table, and some are missing; sequencing was by immunoSEQ multiplex PCR. That table supplies the V and J calls and clone size; D and trimming were determined from the DNA. The table includes hundreds of thousands of clones, approximately 96% detected once. CD8 cells regarded as naive lacked CD45RO, were positively chosen for CCR7, and omitted terminally differentiated effector memory CD45RA+ cells. Participating donors were healthy, HIV-negative adults free of recent acute infections or vaccinations. V was cut by 6 bases and J by 8 bases, with 8 bases left in between. Germline CDR1 and CDR2: MDHEN and SYDVKM. The CDR3 length is 11 residues.

The receptor was isolated from a woman aged 30 to 39 in good health. Specimen: naive CD8+ T cells sorted from blood. The chain recombines TRBV28 with TRBJ2-1; D uncertain. As DNA, the CDR3 is TGTGCCAGCAGCCCTCGAGATGAGCAGTTCTTC. This sequence encodes CASSPRDEQFF.